This T cell receptor (beta chain) came from a study of T cells after yellow fever vaccination. The CDR3 is made up of 16 amino acids. CDR1 SSHAT and CDR2 FNYEAQ come from the germline V gene (reference sequence). Whole-study findings and limits: Just a small share of clonotypes turned up in the CD4 compartment as well as the CD8 compartment.

TCRdb processed the 5' RACE reads anew with MiXCR; each CDR3 protein has one entry. The sample lists around 250,000 distinct CDR3 sequences, roughly 7.2% seen once, with about 0.9% in the top ten. In regard to this clonotype: Its antigen remains unidentified. At one of its ends the junction is not consistent with the germline gene, which may arise from a read error.

This chain joins TRBV7-7 and TRBJ2-3, with 10 bases aligning to TRBD2. The sequencing here drew on CD4+ T cells sorted from PBMCs, taken 15 days after the yellow fever booster vaccination. This sequence was found in a man under 40 who received the YFV17D yellow fever vaccine. The CDR3 nucleotides are TGTGCTAGCAGCTTAGGCGCTAGCGGGAGTGCAGATACGCAGTATTTT. Protein: CASSLGASGSADTQYF.